Below are 21 T cell receptor beta chains sequenced from a single sample in a study of beta chain features in type 1 diabetes. The study, taken as a whole, reports: Among all four CD4+ subsets, Type 1 diabetes patients had TCRB CDR3s that were moderately but significantly shorter.

These receptors have no identified antigens. Reverse transcribing all isolated RNA meant expressed TCRB transcripts were sequenced. Produced via immunoSEQ multiplex PCR; TCRdb's table is partial and in-frame only. Among 680,000 or so clones listed, roughly 12% were seen once. The sequencing sample was made of naive CD4+ T cells from blood. Receptors were obtained from a man aged 18 to 29 with type 1 diabetes.

CDR3 sequence: CAWSDHPTEAFF. CDR3 DNA sequence: TGTGCCTGGAGCGACCATCCCACTGAAGCTTTCTTT. The J gene is TRBJ1-1, the V gene TRBV30; D unclear. V dropped 3 bases and J dropped 4 bases, with 9 bases sitting between them. Germline CDR1 is GTSNPN and CDR2 is SVGIG (reference sequence). The CDR3 totals 12 residues.

This clone showed up just once. The V call is TRBV9, the J call TRBJ2-7; D unresolved. The CDR3 loop spans 16 amino acids. In germline, CDR1 is SGDLS, CDR2 YYNGEE. Trimming left V 0 bases short and J 0 bases short, with 13 bases between. CDR3 DNA sequence: TGTGCCAGCAGCGTAGCCCCAGGCGTCAGCTCCTACGAGCAGTACTTC. Translated: CASSVAPGVSSYEQYF.

The chain uses TRBV30 and TRBJ2-7; maybe TRBD2 (6 bases). CDR3 length: 14 residues. The V and J ends lost 4 bases and 5 bases respectively, with 18 bases between them. Looked up from germline, CDR1 is GTSNPN and CDR2 is SVGIG (reference sequence). For the CDR3, the DNA is TGTGCCTGGACCTTGCGGGGTGGTCTTGACGAGCAGTACTTC. Translation gives CAWTLRGGLDEQYF.

The chain has TRBV29-1 and TRBJ2-4; D unclear. V was clipped by 4 bases and J by 0 bases, with 10 bases between them. The CDR3 spans 14 residues. CDR1 is SQVTM, CDR2 ANQGSEA, per germline. The CDR3 DNA is TGCAGCGTTGCTCCTCGGCTAGCCAAAAACATTCAGTACTTC. It yields the protein CSVAPRLAKNIQYF. Using reference TRBV29-1 and TRBJ2-4 for the parts outside the CDR3, the full variable domain is SAVISQKPSRDICQRGTSLTIQCQVDSQVTMMFWYRQQPGQSLTLIATANQGSEATYESGFVIDKFPISRPNLTFSTLTVSNMSPEDSSIYLCSVAPRLAKNIQYFGAGTRLSVL.

Remarks on this clone: The sample has other DNA sequences that encode this CDR3 too. The chain is built from TRBV13 and TRBJ2-7; D is possibly TRBD1 (6 bases). The CDR3 is 13 amino acids. Germline CDR1 and CDR2: PRHDT and FYEKMQ (reference sequence). The V and J ends lost 5 bases and 6 bases respectively, with 14 bases between them. Here the CDR3 reads CASSGTGLLEQYF. DNA for the CDR3: TGTGCCAGCAGCGGTACAGGGCTTCTCGAGCAGTACTTC.

V is TRBV27 and J is TRBJ2-7; 8 nucleotides agree with TRBD1. The ends lost 2 bases at V and 2 bases at J; junction bases unmatched: 5. The CDR3 is made up of 15 amino acids. The germline CDR1 and CDR2 sequences are MNHEY and SMNVEV (reference sequence). The CDR3 protein is CASSLPDRAAYEQYF. As DNA, the CDR3 is TGTGCCAGCAGTTTACCGGACAGGGCCGCCTACGAGCAGTACTTC.

This chain connects TRBV15 to TRBJ1-2; D gene ambiguous. Germline CDR1 LNHNV, CDR2 YYDKDF (reference sequence). The V end lost 1 base, the J end lost 7 bases, and 13 bases lay between the germline ends. CDR3 size: 14 residues. The CDR3 coding sequence is TGTGCCACCAGCAGAGCCCCGGGTGAAGGTGGCTACACCTTC. Protein: CATSRAPGEGGYTF.

CDR3 nucleotide sequence: TGTGCCAGCTCTCTCCAGGGGGGTCCGATGAACATTCAGTACTTC. This codes for CASSLQGGPMNIQYF. The V and J genes are TRBV18 and TRBJ2-4; D is possibly TRBD1 (7 bases). Looked up from germline, CDR1 is KGHSH and CDR2 is LQKENI. The V gene lost 6 bases and the J gene lost 7 bases, with 19 bases spanning the gap. There are 15 residues in the CDR3.

Written as DNA, the CDR3 is TGTGCCAGCAGTGATGTGGGGGACAGGGTCTATGGCTACACCTTC. Translating it yields CASSDVGDRVYGYTF. V and J are TRBV2 and TRBJ1-2; TRBD1 matches 9 bases. Germline values: CDR1 SNHLY, CDR2 FYNNEI. CDR3 size: 15 residues. V was pared by 3 bases and J by 4 bases, with 6 bases of the junction left unmatched.

The table lists this clone with a few counts. The genes are TRBV6-1 and TRBJ1-5; 8 bases align to TRBD1. The CDR3 totals 14 residues. V lost 5 bases, J lost 7 bases, and 7 bases stayed unmatched. CDR1 MNHNS and CDR2 SASEGT come from the germline V gene. The CDR3 loop is CASSLTGGVQPQHF. For the CDR3, the DNA is TGTGCCAGCAGTCTAACAGGGGGGGTACAGCCCCAGCATTTT.

This clone was observed a handful of times. This rearrangement joins TRBV2 to TRBJ1-1; D remains unclear. Germline V CDR1 and CDR2: SNHLY, FYNNEI. The ends were cut back, 9 bases at V and 6 bases at J, with 11 bases in the middle. This CDR3 contains 11 residues. CDR3 sequence (DNA): TGTGCCAGGGAAGGGAGGGCTGAAGCTTTCTTT. It codes for CAREGRAEAFF.

This sequence joins TRBV7-9 and TRBJ1-2, with D hard to call. The CDR3 consists of 13 residues. V was clipped by 5 bases and J by 8 bases, with 15 bases between them. Germline V gene lookup returns CDR1 SEHNR and CDR2 FQNEAQ (reference sequence). CDR3 bases: TGTGCCAGCAGCCCAGAAGTAGGAGGAGGCTACACCTTC. It encodes CASSPEVGGGYTF.

This clone was picked up a small number of times. The chain has TRBV5-4 and TRBJ2-3; tentative D call: TRBD1 (6 bases). CDR3 size: 19 residues. Germline CDR1 reads SGHNT; CDR2 reads YYREEE (reference sequence). V was pared by 0 bases and J by 5 bases, with 25 bases between. In DNA, the CDR3 is TGTGCCAGCAGCTTGGGCCGTGGGTCGGGACACCACCCGGGAGATACGCAGTATTTT. Encoded protein: CASSLGRGSGHHPGDTQYF.

This clone appeared a few times. V gene TRBV18 combines with J gene TRBJ2-1; 8 bases are a match to TRBD2. After removal of 6 bases from V and 6 bases from J, the junction contained 10 bases not matched to a gene. The CDR3 sequence is 15 residues long. Germline CDR1 reads KGHSH; CDR2 reads LQKENI. This CDR3 reads CASSPGIAGLNEQFF. CDR3 nucleotide sequence: TGTGCCAGCTCCCCCGGAATAGCGGGACTCAATGAGCAGTTCTTC.

The gene calls are TRBV10-3 and TRBJ1-5; no reliable D call. Trimming took 2 bases from V and 0 from J, leaving 2 bases between them. Germline-derived CDR1 and CDR2 are ENHRY and SYGVKD. The CDR3 has 13 amino acids. The CDR3 DNA sequence: TGTGCCATCAGTGAGAATAGCAATCAGCCCCAGCATTTT. It codes for CAISENSNQPQHF.

This clone was recorded once. The DNA of the CDR3 is TGTGCCAGCAGCCAAGATCCACAGGGAGTCCCCAATTCACCCCTCCACTTT. Translated, it gives CASSQDPQGVPNSPLHF. This chain links TRBV14 with TRBJ1-6, with a tentative D call TRBD1 (6 bases). V lost 0 bases to trimming and J lost 7 bases, with 16 bases between them. This CDR3 region has 17 residues. CDR1 SGHDN and CDR2 FVKESK come from the germline V gene.

This clone was counted once. The chain recombines TRBV5-4 with TRBJ1-1, with D perhaps matching TRBD1 (5 bases). From germline, CDR1 is SGHNT and CDR2 YYREEE (reference sequence). The CDR3 spans 15 residues. The V end lost 0 bases, the J end lost 1 base, and 10 bases lay between the germline ends. CDR3 loop: CASSLAIGQNTEAFF. CDR3 sequence (DNA): TGTGCCAGCAGCTTGGCCATCGGACAGAACACTGAAGCTTTCTTT.

V and J are TRBV11-3 and TRBJ2-2; TRBD1 matches at 8 bases. Germline loops: CDR1 SGHNT, CDR2 YENEEA. Germline trimming cut 5 bases from V and 3 bases from J; bases unmatched to any gene: 2. CDR3 length: 14 residues. The CDR3 coding sequence is TGTGCCAGCAGCCTGGACAGGGACACCGGGGAGCTGTTTTTT. Translated: CASSLDRDTGELFF.

This clone was seen a few times. The chain links TRBV29-1 to TRBJ1-1; no clear D. V gave up 4 bases and J gave up 5 bases, with 8 bases separating them. Germline V gene lookup returns CDR1 SQVTM and CDR2 ANQGSEA. This CDR3 region has 11 residues. The CDR3: CSVAAGTEAFF. CDR3 DNA: TGCAGCGTTGCCGCGGGGACTGAAGCTTTCTTT.

This clone has more than one count but fewer than ten. V and J are TRBV25-1 and TRBJ1-1; TRBD1 matches 7 bases. Trimming removed 5 bases from V and 3 bases from J; junction bases left unmatched: 3. The CDR3 has 13 residues. CDR1 is MGHDK and CDR2 is SYGVNS in the germline V gene. Written as DNA, the CDR3 is TGTGCCAGCAGTAAGACAGGGCACACTGAAGCTTTCTTT. Protein product: CASSKTGHTEAFF.

V usage is TRBV6-1 and J usage is TRBJ2-1; D possibly corresponds to TRBD2 (7 bases). The CDR3 length is 14 residues. Trimming pared 3 bases from V and 8 bases from J, leaving 14 bases between. Germline loops: CDR1 MNHNS, CDR2 SASEGT. The CDR3 loop is CASSDPPGGDEQFF. In DNA form, the CDR3 reads TGTGCCAGCAGTGACCCGCCGGGGGGCGATGAGCAGTTCTTC.